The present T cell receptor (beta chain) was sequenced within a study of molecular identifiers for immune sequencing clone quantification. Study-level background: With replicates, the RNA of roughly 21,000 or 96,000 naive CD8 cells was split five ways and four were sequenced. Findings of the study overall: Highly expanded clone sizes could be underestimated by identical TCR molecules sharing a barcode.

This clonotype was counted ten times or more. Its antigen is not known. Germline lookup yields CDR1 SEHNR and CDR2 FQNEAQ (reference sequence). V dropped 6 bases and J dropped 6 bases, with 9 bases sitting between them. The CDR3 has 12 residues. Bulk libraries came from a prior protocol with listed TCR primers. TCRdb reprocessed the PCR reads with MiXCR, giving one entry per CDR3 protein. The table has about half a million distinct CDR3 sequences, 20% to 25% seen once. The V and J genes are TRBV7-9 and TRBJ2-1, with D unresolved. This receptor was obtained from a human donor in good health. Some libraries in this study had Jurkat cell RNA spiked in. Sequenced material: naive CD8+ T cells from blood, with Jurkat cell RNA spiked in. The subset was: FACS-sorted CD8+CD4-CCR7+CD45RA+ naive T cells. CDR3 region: CASRPIGNEQFF. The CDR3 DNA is TGTGCCAGCAGGCCGATTGGCAATGAGCAGTTCTTC.